The 26 T cell receptor beta chains below all came from one sample that was sequenced in a study of blood T cell repertoires in COVID-19. Generated by immunoSEQ multiplex PCR, the TCRdb table keeps only in-frame clones and is missing some. The table lists some 240,000 clones, 65% to 90% of them singletons. The material sequenced was peripheral blood. The receptors were sampled from a man in his fifties with active or convalescent COVID-19.

This clone was seen once. The chain has TRBV11-1 and TRBJ2-3; the D gene is possibly TRBD2 (6 bases). The germline V gene encodes CDR1 SGHAT and CDR2 FQDESV (reference sequence). The V end lost 8 bases, the J end lost 1 base, and 16 bases lay between the germline ends. There are 15 residues in the CDR3. The CDR3 DNA sequence: TGTGCCAGCGCTGGGGGTAAGCGGGGCACAGATACGCAGTATTTT. This translates into CASAGGKRGTDTQYF.

The chain couples TRBV9 to TRBJ2-3; 11 nucleotides align to TRBD2. Losses at the gene ends were 0 bases for V and 2 bases for J; bases not matched to a gene: 2. The germline CDR1 and CDR2 sequences are SGDLS and YYNGEE. The CDR3 extends over 16 amino acids. In DNA form, the CDR3 reads TGTGCCAGCAGCGTAGGGACTAGCGGGCCCACAGATACGCAGTATTTT. It yields the protein CASSVGTSGPTDTQYF.

The gene calls are TRBV11-2 and TRBJ2-1; D possibly corresponds to TRBD2 (5 bases). This CDR3 region has 15 residues. V was pared by 1 base and J by 2 bases, with 9 bases between. Germline CDR1 reads SGHAT; CDR2 reads FQNNGV. This CDR3 is CASSLGGSPYNEQFF. CDR3 coding DNA: TGTGCCAGCAGCTTAGGCGGGTCCCCCTACAATGAGCAGTTCTTC.

This clone was seen just once. The chain combines TRBV28 with TRBJ2-1, with D possibly TRBD2 on 6 matching bases. V lost 2 bases and J 3 bases, leaving 14 bases between the germline ends. This CDR3 contains 16 residues. Germline V lookup: CDR1 MDHEN, CDR2 SYDVKM. The CDR3 protein is CASSLAGDSDYNEQFF. The CDR3 DNA is TGTGCCAGCAGTTTAGCCGGGGACTCAGACTACAATGAGCAGTTCTTC.

This chain joins TRBV11-2 and TRBJ2-1; 10 bases match TRBD1. V gave up 1 base and J gave up 8 bases; unmatched junction bases: 2. The CDR3 spans 14 residues. Germline lookup yields CDR1 SGHAT and CDR2 FQNNGV. CDR3 nucleotide sequence: TGTGCCAGCAGCTTAGGACAGGGGGCCGATGAGCAGTTCTTC. Amino acid sequence: CASSLGQGADEQFF. Complete variable domain (other parts from reference TRBV11-2 and TRBJ2-1): EAGVAQSPRYKIIEKRQSVAFWCNPISGHATLYWYQQILGQGPKLLIQFQNNGVVDDSQLPKDRFSAERLKGVDSTLKIQPAKLEDSAVYLCASSLGQGADEQFFGPGTRLTVL.

This rearrangement joins TRBV27 to TRBJ1-1; D gene uncertain. Germline V gene lookup returns CDR1 MNHEY and CDR2 SMNVEV (reference sequence). The ends were cut back, 6 bases at V and 3 bases at J, with 8 bases in the middle. There are 12 residues in the CDR3. The chain's CDR3 is CASRRGYTEAFF. In DNA form, the CDR3 reads TGTGCCAGCAGACGCGGATACACTGAAGCTTTCTTT.

This rearrangement joins TRBV11-2 to TRBJ2-5; 8 nucleotides match TRBD2. The CDR3 totals 17 residues. V dropped 6 bases and J dropped 2; count of bases not matched to a gene: 14. Looked up from germline, CDR1 is SGHAT and CDR2 is FQNNGV. CDR3 amino acids: CASSPSDAGGWQETQYF. DNA of the CDR3: TGTGCCAGCAGTCCATCGGATGCGGGAGGATGGCAAGAGACCCAGTACTTC.

V usage is TRBV7-8 and J usage is TRBJ2-6; 8 bases match TRBD1. This CDR3 region has 17 residues. Germline CDR1 and CDR2: SGHVS and FQNEAQ. The ends lost 5 bases at V and 1 base at J; junction bases unmatched: 7. DNA for the CDR3: TGTGCCAGCAGCCGGACAGGGAGTTTTTCTGGGGCCAACGTCCTGACTTTC. Residues: CASSRTGSFSGANVLTF.

The rearrangement joins TRBV13 to TRBJ1-6; D is possibly TRBD1 (6 bases). The germline V and J ends were trimmed by 5 bases and 6 bases, with 11 bases remaining between them. This CDR3 has 14 residues. The germline V gene encodes CDR1 PRHDT and CDR2 FYEKMQ (reference sequence). Here the CDR3 DNA reads TGTGCCAGCAGCGGACAGACCCTTAATTCACCCCTCCACTTT. Translating it yields CASSGQTLNSPLHF.

V and J are TRBV6-5 and TRBJ1-4; a possible D gene is TRBD1 (6 bases). V lost 0 bases to trimming and J lost 3 bases, with 11 bases between them. This CDR3 comprises 16 residues. Germline V CDR1 and CDR2: MNHEY, SVGAGI. CDR3 coding DNA: TGTGCCAGCAGTTACTCGATGGGGGCACCTAATGAAAAACTGTTTTTT. Protein: CASSYSMGAPNEKLFF.

This clone showed up just a few times. The V call is TRBV7-3, the J call TRBJ1-1; D is uncertain. The CDR3 has 11 amino acids. Trimming shortened V by 6 bases and J by 3 bases, and 5 bases separated the two germline ends. The germline CDR1 and CDR2 sequences are SGHTA and FQGTGA. The CDR3 nucleotides are TGTGCCAGCAGAACGGACACTGAAGCTTTCTTT. Translating it yields CASRTDTEAFF.

The V and J genes are TRBV5-1 and TRBJ2-3; 10 bases align to TRBD2. Unmatched junction bases numbered 7, after V lost 1 base and J lost 2 bases. The V gene's germline CDR1 is SGHRS and CDR2 YFSETQ. CDR3 length: 17 amino acids. The chain's CDR3 is CASSLMPTSGITDTQYF. CDR3 in DNA: TGCGCCAGCAGCTTGATGCCCACTAGCGGGATCACAGATACGCAGTATTTT.

The chain couples TRBV5-1 to TRBJ2-5, with TRBD2 as a possible D gene (5 bases). Germline assignment: CDR1 SGHRS and CDR2 YFSETQ. Trimming removed 4 bases from V and 4 bases from J, with 11 bases in between. This CDR3 comprises 13 residues. CDR3 in DNA: TGCGCCAGCAGCCGGGGAGATGGAGAGACCCAGTACTTC. This gives the protein CASSRGDGETQYF.

The chain carries TRBV6-6 and TRBJ1-5; TRBD1 agrees at 7 bases. The ends lost 2 bases at V and 5 bases at J; junction bases unmatched: 3. The CDR3 covers 14 residues. Looked up from germline, CDR1 is MNHNY and CDR2 is SVGAGI (reference sequence). The chain's CDR3 is CASSYGDSYQPQHF. The CDR3 DNA reads TGTGCCAGCAGTTACGGGGACAGTTATCAGCCCCAGCATTTT.

J is TRBJ1-6 and V is TRBV14, with 7 bases identical to TRBD1. Trimming at V came to 1 base and at J to 7 bases, leaving 4 bases not matched to a gene. CDR3 size: 15 residues. In germline, CDR1 is SGHDN, CDR2 FVKESK. The CDR3 region has the DNA TGTGCCAGCAGCCAAGGGAGGGGGCACAATTCACCCCTCCACTTT. Protein product: CASSQGRGHNSPLHF.

This chain joins TRBV18 and TRBJ2-7, with 9 bases identical to TRBD1. Trimming removed 4 bases from V and 6 bases from J; junction bases left unmatched: 4. Germline CDR1 is KGHSH and CDR2 is LQKENI. There are 13 residues in the CDR3. DNA of the CDR3: TGTGCCAGCTCACTACAGGGACAGGGCGAGCAGTACGTC. Protein: CASSLQGQGEQYV.

This chain uses TRBV27 with TRBJ2-7, with 7 bases that match TRBD2. The trim removed 5 bases at V and 3 bases at J, leaving 4 bases unmatched. Germline CDR1 and CDR2: MNHEY and SMNVEV (reference sequence). There are 13 residues in the CDR3. The CDR3 nucleotides read TGTGCCAGCAGTGCAGCGGGAAGCTACGAGCAGTACTTC. Translation gives CASSAAGSYEQYF.

The genes are TRBV14 and TRBJ1-2, with 9 positions matching TRBD1. CDR1 and CDR2 (germline): SGHDN, FVKESK. The CDR3 consists of 13 residues. J was trimmed by 7 bases and V by 4 bases; bases with no gene match: 4. The chain's CDR3 is CASSRGQGSGYTF. The DNA for the CDR3 is TGTGCCAGCAGCCGGGGACAGGGAAGTGGCTACACCTTC.

The rearrangement links TRBV18 to TRBJ2-7; D ambiguous. Deletions cut 1 base from V and 0 bases from J, with 10 bases between. This CDR3 region has 15 residues. From germline, CDR1 is KGHSH and CDR2 LQKENI. In DNA, the CDR3 is TGTGCCAGCTCACCACAGCGCGAAAGCTCCTACGAGCAGTACTTC. Its protein product is CASSPQRESSYEQYF.

This clone is a singleton in its sample. The chain is built from TRBV19 and TRBJ1-6, with no clear D. Trimming removed 5 bases from V and 8 bases from J, with 10 bases in between. Germline V gives CDR1 LNHDA, CDR2 SQIVND (reference sequence). The CDR3 spans 13 residues. The CDR3 region is CASSPRGDSPLHF. The CDR3 DNA reads as TGTGCCAGTAGTCCCCGAGGTGATTCACCCCTCCACTTT.

The chain has TRBV15 and TRBJ2-3; 8 nucleotides agree with TRBD2. The CDR3 is 17 amino acids. Germline CDR1 is LNHNV and CDR2 is YYDKDF (reference sequence). V gave up 1 base and J gave up 2 bases; unmatched junction bases: 8. The CDR3 protein is CATSRAPGLGVTDTQYF. CDR3 DNA sequence: TGTGCCACCAGCAGAGCACCGGGACTAGGGGTCACAGATACGCAGTATTTT.

The rearrangement uses TRBV28 and TRBJ2-3; D ambiguous. The V gene lost 10 bases and the J gene lost 5 bases, with 22 bases spanning the gap. Per germline, CDR1 MDHEN and CDR2 SYDVKM. The CDR3 covers 15 residues. The CDR3 region is CATTPYYETEDTQYF. DNA for the CDR3: TGTGCCACCACCCCCTACTACGAGACCGAAGATACGCAGTATTTT.

This sequence joins TRBV10-3 and TRBJ2-7; perhaps TRBD1 as D (5 bases). CDR1 is ENHRY, CDR2 SYGVKD, per germline. The V gene lost 6 bases and the J gene lost 5 bases, with 14 bases spanning the gap. The CDR3 runs to 13 residues. CDR3 nucleotide sequence: TGTGCCATCAGCTCAGGGTTTCGGGACGAGCAGTACGTC. Residues: CAISSGFRDEQYV.

A few counts support this clone. V and J are TRBV28 and TRBJ1-4; 8 positions match TRBD1. This CDR3 region has 16 residues. V lost 1 base, J lost 7 bases, and 8 bases stayed unmatched. Looked up from germline, CDR1 is MDHEN and CDR2 is SYDVKM. The CDR3 spells CASSLYQGARGEKLFF. CDR3 DNA sequence: TGTGCCAGCAGTTTATATCAGGGGGCGAGAGGTGAAAAACTGTTTTTT.

The chain uses TRBV11-2 and TRBJ1-1, with 11 bases lining up with TRBD1. The V gene end was trimmed by 5 bases and the J gene end by 7 bases; junction bases not matched to a gene: 9. The CDR3 is 15 amino acids. Germline CDR1 is SGHAT and CDR2 is FQNNGV. The CDR3 sequence is CASSTWDRGKVEAFF. DNA of the CDR3: TGTGCCAGCAGCACCTGGGACAGGGGGAAGGTTGAAGCTTTCTTT.

A few counts support this clone. The chain joins TRBV19 to TRBJ1-4; D is perhaps TRBD1 (6 bases). CDR1 and CDR2 (germline): LNHDA, SQIVND (reference sequence). The CDR3 sequence is 15 residues long. V was pared by 5 bases and J by 5 bases, with 15 bases between. The CDR3 DNA is TGTGCCAGTAGTCCCGTGTCAGGGGCGAATGAAAAACTGTTTTTT. Residues: CASSPVSGANEKLFF. The full variable domain, completed using reference TRBV19 and TRBJ1-4, is DGGITQSPKYLFRKEGQNVTLSCEQNLNHDAMYWYRQDPGQGLRLIYYSQIVNDFQKGDIAEGYSVSREKKESFPLTVTSAQKNPTAFYLCASSPVSGANEKLFFGSGTQLSVL.